A single sample gave rise to the 26 T cell receptor beta chains below, sequenced in a study of shared clonotypes between healthy human individuals. Some clones are missing from TCRdb's copy, which holds only in-frame ones; the method was immunoSEQ multiplex PCR. The data hold approximately 1.5 million clones, with approximately 98% observed a single time. Sequencing was carried out using naive CD4+ T cells sorted from blood. Regarding subset: CD45RA+ positively selected. The receptor set was obtained from a man younger than 40 in good health.

The chain recombines TRBV27 with TRBJ2-5; 9 bases fit TRBD1. Looked up from germline, CDR1 is MNHEY and CDR2 is SMNVEV (reference sequence). The CDR3 is 15 amino acids. Unmatched junction bases numbered 12, after V lost 6 bases and J lost 7 bases. This CDR3 is CASRRTGEVGGTQYF. The CDR3 nucleotides are TGTGCCAGCAGGAGGACAGGGGAGGTCGGCGGGACCCAGTACTTC.

Only one count was recorded for this clone. This chain connects TRBV18 to TRBJ1-2; 7 bases are a match to TRBD1. Germline lookup yields CDR1 KGHSH and CDR2 LQKENI. The ends lost 2 bases at V and 2 bases at J; junction bases unmatched: 8. CDR3 length equals 16 residues. The CDR3 protein is CASSPTQGERNYGYTF. CDR3 DNA: TGTGCCAGCTCACCAACTCAGGGGGAGCGGAACTATGGCTACACCTTC.

As to this clone: This same CDR3 is encoded by further DNA sequences in the sample. The chain links TRBV4-3 to TRBJ2-5; D unclear. The length of the CDR3 is 13 residues. Germline V CDR1 and CDR2: LGHNA, YSLEER. V lost 0 bases to trimming and J lost 4 bases, with 6 bases between them. In DNA form, the CDR3 reads TGCGCCAGCAGCCAAGATGTCCGAGAGACCCAGTACTTC. It translates to CASSQDVRETQYF.

This clone was seen just once. The chain couples TRBV19 to TRBJ1-1; 7 positions match TRBD1. From germline, CDR1 is LNHDA and CDR2 SQIVND (reference sequence). The CDR3 has 14 amino acids. V was clipped by 6 bases and J by 1 base; unmatched bases: 5. CDR3 protein: CASSHRGRNTEAFF. CDR3 bases: TGTGCCAGTAGCCACAGGGGTAGGAACACTGAAGCTTTCTTT.

The chain carries TRBV28 and TRBJ1-1; D unresolved. The CDR3 length is 14 residues. Trimming stripped 5 bases from V and 6 bases from J, with 16 bases between. Germline CDR1 and CDR2: MDHEN and SYDVKM. This CDR3 is CASSLRTTLPEAFF. DNA for the CDR3: TGTGCCAGCAGTCTACGGACTACGTTGCCTGAAGCTTTCTTT.

The rearrangement uses TRBV28 and TRBJ1-2; 7 bases align to TRBD1. CDR1 is MDHEN and CDR2 is SYDVKM in the germline V gene. J lost 6 bases, V lost 6 bases, and 7 bases had no gene match. The CDR3 runs 13 residues. This CDR3 reads CASSLGGRDGYTF. CDR3 bases: TGTGCCAGCAGCTTAGGGGGCCGCGATGGCTACACCTTC.

The chain uses TRBV29-1 and TRBJ1-1; D is undetermined. The V gene lost 5 bases and the J gene lost 0 bases, with 13 bases spanning the gap. The CDR3 covers 14 residues. Germline V CDR1 and CDR2: SQVTM, ANQGSEA. The CDR3 loop reads CSVSLRLLNTEAFF. The CDR3 coding sequence is TGCAGCGTTTCGCTGCGCCTTTTGAACACTGAAGCTTTCTTT.

V and J are TRBV7-6 and TRBJ2-7; TRBD2 aligns across 9 bases. The CDR3 runs to 14 residues. After removal of 1 base from V and 3 bases from J, the junction contained 1 base not matched to a gene. Per the germline V gene, CDR1 is SGHVS and CDR2 is FNYEAQ. CDR3 amino acids: CASSLVSGSYEQYF. The CDR3 DNA reads as TGTGCCAGCAGCTTAGTTAGCGGGAGCTACGAGCAGTACTTC. The full variable domain, its missing parts supplied by reference TRBV7-6 and TRBJ2-7, is GAGVSQSPRYKVTKRGQDVALRCDPISGHVSLYWYRQALGQGPEFLTYFNYEAQQDKSGLPNDRFSAERPEGSISTLTIQRTEQRDSAMYRCASSLVSGSYEQYFGPGTRLTVT.

V and J are TRBV18 and TRBJ2-2, with D possibly being TRBD1 (5 bases). CDR1 KGHSH and CDR2 LQKENI come from the germline V gene. Trimming left V 4 bases short and J 5 bases short, with 8 bases between. CDR3 size: 13 residues. CDR3 in DNA: TGTGCCAGCTCACAAACAGGAACCGGGGAGCTGTTTTTT. It codes for CASSQTGTGELFF.

This rearrangement joins TRBV18 to TRBJ2-7; D gene unclear. The CDR3 consists of 13 residues. Trimming stripped 3 bases from V and 3 bases from J, with 9 bases between. Germline V gene sequence: CDR1 KGHSH, CDR2 LQKENI. As DNA, the CDR3 is TGTGCCAGCTCACCTGACGGTAACTACGAGCAGTACTTC. Protein sequence: CASSPDGNYEQYF.

The chain couples TRBV6-1 to TRBJ1-5; D remains unclear. This CDR3 is 15 amino acids long. The germline gives CDR1 MNHNS, CDR2 SASEGT. The germline V and J ends were trimmed by 3 bases and 4 bases, with 13 bases remaining between them. In DNA form, the CDR3 reads TGTGCCAGCAGTGATTGGCAAGTTAAAAATCAGCCCCAGCATTTT. Translation gives CASSDWQVKNQPQHF.

The rearrangement links TRBV18 to TRBJ1-1; D might be TRBD1 (5 bases). V was clipped by 3 bases and J by 7 bases, with 9 bases between them. The CDR3 length is 12 residues. Germline CDR1 is KGHSH and CDR2 is LQKENI. CDR3 region: CASSPQGNEAFF. The CDR3 bases are TGTGCCAGCTCACCCCAGGGCAATGAAGCTTTCTTT.

J is TRBJ1-1 and V is TRBV4-3; TRBD1 is a possible D gene (5 bases). The CDR3 is 15 amino acids. Trimming took 2 bases from V and 0 from J, leaving 10 bases between them. Germline V CDR1 and CDR2: LGHNA, YSLEER. The CDR3 DNA reads as TGCGCCAGCAGCCAACAGGGAGCGATGAACACTGAAGCTTTCTTT. Its translation is CASSQQGAMNTEAFF.

CDR3 in amino acids: CASSLDRTNEKLFF. The CDR3 DNA is TGTGCCAGCAGTCTCGACAGGACTAATGAAAAACTGTTTTTT. The chain carries TRBV6-6 and TRBJ1-4, with D possibly TRBD1 on 6 matching bases. Trimming shortened V by 5 bases and J by 2 bases, and 9 bases separated the two germline ends. Germline lookup yields CDR1 MNHNY and CDR2 SVGAGI (reference sequence). The CDR3 length is 14 residues.

V usage is TRBV6-1 and J usage is TRBJ2-1, with 11 bases lining up with TRBD2. There are 15 residues in the CDR3. The V gene end was trimmed by 2 bases and the J gene end by 7 bases; junction bases not matched to a gene: 4. CDR1 MNHNS and CDR2 SASEGT come from the germline V gene. DNA of the CDR3: TGTGCCAGCAGTGAAATTGTAGCGGGAGGGAATGAGCAGTTCTTC. This encodes CASSEIVAGGNEQFF.

The J gene is TRBJ1-3, the V gene TRBV9, with TRBD1 as a possible D gene (5 bases). Germline values: CDR1 SGDLS, CDR2 YYNGEE. This CDR3 region has 14 residues. Trimming removed 3 bases at V and 0 bases at J, with 7 bases between. The CDR3 spells CASSATVSGNTIYF. CDR3 nucleotides: TGTGCCAGCAGCGCGACAGTCTCTGGAAACACCATATATTTT.

The chain employs TRBV2 and TRBJ2-3; 8 bases fit TRBD2. CDR3 size: 15 residues. CDR1 is SNHLY and CDR2 is FYNNEI in the germline V gene. V was pared by 6 bases and J by 3 bases, with 8 bases of the junction left unmatched. This CDR3 is CASRLGLGGTDTQYF. CDR3 coding DNA: TGTGCCAGCAGATTGGGACTAGGGGGAACAGATACGCAGTATTTT. Full variable domain (remainder filled in from reference TRBV2 and TRBJ2-3): EPEVTQTPSHQVTQMGQEVILRCVPISNHLYFYWYRQILGQKVEFLVSFYNNEISEKSEIFDDQFSVERPDGSNFTLKIRSTKLEDSAMYFCASRLGLGGTDTQYFGPGTRLTVL.

The genes are TRBV4-2 and TRBJ1-2; no clear D. The CDR3 totals 13 residues. V lost 5 bases and J lost 4, with 11 bases in between. CDR1 is LGHNA and CDR2 is YNFKEQ in the germline V gene. CDR3 in DNA: TGTGCCAGCAGCTTGGCATTAACCTATGGCTACACCTTC. Encoded protein: CASSLALTYGYTF.

The chain carries TRBV5-1 and TRBJ2-7, with D perhaps TRBD2 (6 bases). The CDR3 contains 15 residues. Germline V gene data show CDR1 as SGHRS and CDR2 as YFSETQ. Between the trimmed V and J ends, which lost 6 bases and 2 bases, there was a span of 18 bases. The CDR3 reads CASNYAGGKAYEQYF. The CDR3 nucleotides are TGCGCCAGCAACTACGCCGGCGGGAAAGCCTACGAGCAGTACTTC.

This chain links TRBV7-9 with TRBJ2-1; 8 bases agree with TRBD2. The V segment lost 8 bases and the J segment 0 bases; nucleotides outside the gene matches: 15. CDR3 length equals 18 residues. Germline assignment: CDR1 SEHNR and CDR2 FQNEAQ (reference sequence). In DNA form, the CDR3 reads TGTGCCAGCGGGGGAGTCCCGGGACTAGGGAGCTCCTACAATGAGCAGTTCTTC. It encodes CASGGVPGLGSSYNEQFF. The full variable domain, in which reference TRBV7-9 and TRBJ2-1 provide the parts outside the CDR3, is DTGVSQNPRHKITKRGQNVTFRCDPISEHNRLYWYRQTLGQGPEFLTYFQNEAQLEKSRLLSDRFSAERPKGSFSTLEIQRTEQGDSAMYLCASGGVPGLGSSYNEQFFGPGTRLTVL.

The chain joins TRBV28 to TRBJ2-7, with D maybe TRBD2 (6 bases). V shed 4 bases and J shed 5 bases, with 15 bases lying between them. The germline V gene encodes CDR1 MDHEN and CDR2 SYDVKM. CDR3 length: 14 amino acids. CDR3 in amino acids: CASSSTRDFNEQYF. The CDR3 nucleotides read TGTGCCAGCAGTTCGACCCGGGACTTTAACGAGCAGTACTTC.

J is TRBJ2-7 and V is TRBV6-5; D gene ambiguous. Looked up from germline, CDR1 is MNHEY and CDR2 is SVGAGI. This CDR3 contains 14 residues. V was shortened by 6 bases and J by 5 bases, with 17 bases between the two germline ends. CDR3 DNA: TGTGCCAGCAGCAGACGGAGACGCCATGACGAGCAGTACTTC. It translates to CASSRRRRHDEQYF.

This clone was seen once. This chain links TRBV9 with TRBJ2-5; TRBD2 matches 10 bases. Germline CDR1 is SGDLS and CDR2 is YYNGEE. The trim removed 6 bases at V and 5 bases at J, leaving 7 bases unmatched. The CDR3 consists of 14 residues. The CDR3 nucleotides are TGTGCCAGCACCAGCAGCGGGAGGGCCGAGACCCAGTACTTC. The encoded protein is CASTSSGRAETQYF.

Regarding this clone: Germline is not matched at one junction end, which may reflect a read error. In the same sample, other DNA sequences code for this CDR3. This chain connects TRBV7-7 to TRBJ2-2; D remains unclear. This CDR3 has 13 residues. Germline loops: CDR1 SSHAT, CDR2 FNYEAQ (reference sequence). The CDR3 spells CASSPLRTGELFF. In nucleotides, the CDR3 is TGTGCTAGCAGCCCCCTACGCACCGGGGAGCTGTTTTTT.

This chain connects TRBV2 to TRBJ1-5, with 7 bases matching TRBD1. Germline lookup yields CDR1 SNHLY and CDR2 FYNNEI. The CDR3 length is 14 residues. The V segment lost 7 bases and the J segment 3 bases; nucleotides outside the gene matches: 6. CDR3 coding DNA: TGTGCCAGCACCCTCGGGACAGTCAATCAGCCCCAGCATTTT. The encoded protein is CASTLGTVNQPQHF.

As to this clone: Other DNA sequences from this sample encode an identical CDR3 as well. The chain has TRBV18 and TRBJ2-7, with TRBD2 as a possible D gene (6 bases). The CDR3 has 14 residues. The V gene's germline CDR1 is KGHSH and CDR2 LQKENI. V was pared by 3 bases and J by 0 bases, with 9 bases between. The CDR3 DNA reads as TGTGCCAGCTCACCGTGGCGGGACTCCTACGAGCAGTACTTC. It codes for CASSPWRDSYEQYF.